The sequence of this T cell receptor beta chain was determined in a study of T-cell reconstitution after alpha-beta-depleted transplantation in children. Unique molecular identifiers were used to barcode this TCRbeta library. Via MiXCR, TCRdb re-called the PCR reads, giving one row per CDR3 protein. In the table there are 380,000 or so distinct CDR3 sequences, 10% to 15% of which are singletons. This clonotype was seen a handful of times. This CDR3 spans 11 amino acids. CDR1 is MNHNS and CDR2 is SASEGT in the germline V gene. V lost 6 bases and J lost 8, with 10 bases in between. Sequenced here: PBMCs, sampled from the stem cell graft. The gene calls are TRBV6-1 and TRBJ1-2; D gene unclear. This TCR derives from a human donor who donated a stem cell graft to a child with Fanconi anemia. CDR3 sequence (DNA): TGTGCCAGCAGCCAAAGCGGGGGCTACACCTTC. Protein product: CASSQSGGYTF.